Listed below are T cell receptor beta chains from one sample, sequenced in a study of T cells in tuberculosis. TCRdb's copy holds only in-frame clones and misses some; the assay was immunoSEQ multiplex PCR. The table lists tens of thousands of clones, 87% of them singletons. The sample consisted of PBMCs, taken at tuberculosis diagnosis. Receptor source: an adult with tuberculosis. Each CDR3 is given with its conserved first and last residue. A D gene is named only where the DNA matches it firmly. Some rows have no size entry. The others give once, few or many, or a class for an expanded clone.

>TRBJ1-1|-|TRBD1|TRBV9
TGTGCCAGCAGCGTAGAAGGGGGACAGGGGGCGCAAGCTTTCTTT
CASSVEGGQGAQAFF
>TRBJ2-3|-|-|TRBV5-1
TGCGCCAGCAACTTAGCGGATAGCACAGATACGCAGTATTTT
CASNLADSTDTQYF
>TRBJ2-7|-|-|TRBV10-3
TGTGCCATCAGTGGTGGGACACGCCGCTCCTACGAGCAGTACTTC
CAISGGTRRSYEQYF
>TRBJ2-3|-|-|TRBV6-1
TGTGCCAGCAGTGTCGGAGTGCGCCGCACAGATACGCAGTATTTT
CASSVGVRRTDTQYF
>TRBJ1-1|-|-|TRBV11-2
TGTGCCAGCAGCTTAGATCTGAAGCCTGAAGCTTTCTTT
CASSLDLKPEAFF
>TRBJ2-5|-|TRBD1|TRBV11-2
TGTGCCAGCAGCTTCACAGGGGGCCCCCAAGAGACCCAGTACTTC
CASSFTGGPQETQYF
>TRBJ2-7|once|TRBD1|TRBV29-1
TGCAGCGTTGAAGGTCCGGGACAGGGGGACGAGCAGTACTTC
CSVEGPGQGDEQYF
>TRBJ2-5|-|-|TRBV4-3
TGCGCCAGCAGCCAAGGGGCCGGGAGACGGCAAGAGACCCAGTACTTC
CASSQGAGRRQETQYF
>TRBJ2-1|-|-|TRBV4-3
TGCGCCAGCAGCCAAGAGGAGTCCCTCCTCGGTGAGCAGTTCTTC
CASSQEESLLGEQFF
>TRBJ2-7|few|TRBD1|TRBV7-9
TGTGCCAGCACCCTTGGGGGACAGGCCGTCCACGAGCAGTACTTC
CASTLGGQAVHEQYF
>TRBJ2-1|-|TRBD1|TRBV27
TGTGCCGGCAGTTTATGGGACAGGGGAGGTGAGCAGTTCTTC
CAGSLWDRGGEQFF
>TRBJ2-7|once|-|TRBV9
TGTGCCAGCAGCCCCCCTGAGGTTAGCGGTCTTCCCTACGAGCAGTACTTC
CASSPPEVSGLPYEQYF
>TRBJ2-2|-|TRBD1|TRBV5-6
TGTGCCAGCAGCTCAGGACAGGTCGCCGGGGAGCTGTTTTTT
CASSSGQVAGELFF
>TRBJ1-2|-|-|TRBV5-5
TGTGCCAGCAGCTTGGCGGGGTCGGGTGGCTACACCTTC
CASSLAGSGGYTF
>TRBJ2-7|-|TRBD2|TRBV13
TGTGCCAGCAGCTTAGGGGAGCGGGAGGTTCCCTACGAGCAGTACTTC
CASSLGEREVPYEQYF
>TRBJ2-1|-|TRBD2|TRBV6-5
TGTGCCAGCAGTTACTTGACTAGCGGAGCCAGGGATGAGCAGTTCTTC
CASSYLTSGARDEQFF
>TRBJ1-5|-|-|TRBV6-1
TGTGCCAGCAGGAAGGGGCGCGGTAGCAATCAGCCCCAGCATTTT
CASRKGRGSNQPQHF
>TRBJ1-2|-|-|TRBV28
TGTGCCAGCAGTTTGAACAGCTATGGCTACACCTTC
CASSLNSYGYTF
>TRBJ1-2|-|-|TRBV18
TGTGCCAGCTCACCACAAGGGGACTATGGCTACACCTTC
CASSPQGDYGYTF
>TRBJ1-2|-|-|TRBV18
TGTGCCAGCTCACCAAATTCCCCAGGGCATGGCTACACCTTC
CASSPNSPGHGYTF
>TRBJ1-3|-|-|TRBV7-8
TGTGCCAGCAGCCCAACAGGGACTGGAAACACCATATATTTT
CASSPTGTGNTIYF
>TRBJ2-7|few|-|TRBV11-2
TGTGCCAGCAGCGAATCTAGGTACAGGGCGTCAGGGCTCTCCTACGAGCAGTACTTC
CASSESRYRASGLSYEQYF
>TRBJ1-2|-|-|TRBV2
TGTGCCAGCATTCAAGGACAGAGCTATGGCTACACCTTC
CASIQGQSYGYTF
>TRBJ2-7|-|TRBD1|TRBV10-3
TGTGCCATCAGTGAGTCGGCGGCAGGGGGCTACGAGCAGTACTTC
CAISESAAGGYEQYF
>TRBJ2-2|-|-|TRBV7-9
TGTGCCAGCAGCTCCATGGGGGACAGGGAGCTGTTTTTT
CASSSMGDRELFF
>TRBJ2-5|-|TRBD1|TRBV5-5
TGTGCCAGCAGCTTGAGGTCGGCAGGGGGAGAGACCCAGTACTTC
CASSLRSAGGETQYF
>TRBJ2-3|-|-|TRBV6-5
TGTGCCAGCAGTTACGGGACAATGAGGGGCACAGATACGCAGTATTTT
CASSYGTMRGTDTQYF
>TRBJ2-1|-|TRBD1|TRBV6-1
TGTGCCAGCAGCTCCACAGGGGGGTCCTACAATGAGCAGTTCTTC
CASSSTGGSYNEQFF
>TRBJ1-2|-|-|TRBV27
TGTGCCAGCAGGGGAGGGGGGTATGGCTACACCTTC
CASRGGGYGYTF
>TRBJ1-2|-|-|TRBV5-1
TGCGCCAGCAGCTTGGACCTCAAAGCCCCTTATGGCTACACCTTC
CASSLDLKAPYGYTF
>TRBJ2-1|-|TRBD2|TRBV7-9
TGTGCCAGCACCCCAAGCGGGAGTGGGGAGCAGTTCTTC
CASTPSGSGEQFF
>TRBJ1-3|once|TRBD1|TRBV30
TGTGCCTGGAGCCCCAACAGGGGCCTGGGTGGAAACACCATATATTTT
CAWSPNRGLGGNTIYF
>TRBJ1-2|-|TRBD1|TRBV28
TGTGCCAGCAGTGATCCAGGGGGAGAAGTATTTGGCTACACCTTC
CASSDPGGEVFGYTF
>TRBJ1-1|-|TRBD1|TRBV27
TGTGCCAGCAGTTCCCAGACAGGGGAAGCTTTCTTT
CASSSQTGEAFF
>TRBJ1-1|-|-|TRBV28
TGTGCCAGCAGTTACTACAGGGACACTGAAGCTTTCTTT
CASSYYRDTEAFF
>TRBJ1-2|-|TRBD1|TRBV29-1
TGCAGCGTTAGGACAGGAGATAACTATGGCTACACCTTC
CSVRTGDNYGYTF
>TRBJ2-3|few|TRBD2|TRBV9
TGTGCCAGCAGCGTAGAAGCGGGAGGAAGAAGCACAGATACGCAGTATTTT
CASSVEAGGRSTDTQYF
>TRBJ1-1|-|-|TRBV28
TGTGCCAGCAGTAGGGGCGATCTCCGGAACACTGAAGCTTTCTTT
CASSRGDLRNTEAFF
>TRBJ1-1|-|-|TRBV6-6
TGTGCCAGCAGCCCGGGGGGCTTGAAGGAAGCTTTCTTT
CASSPGGLKEAFF
>TRBJ2-1|-|-|TRBV27
TGTGCCAGCAGTTTATCGATAGCGGCGACAAATGAGCAGTTCTTC
CASSLSIAATNEQFF
>TRBJ2-7|-|-|TRBV30
TGTGCCTGGAGTCCTCCGGGAACTAAGGACGAGCAGTACTTC
CAWSPPGTKDEQYF
>TRBJ2-7|-|-|TRBV6-1
TGTGCCAGCATCTCCGGGATACCCTACGAGCAGTACTTC
CASISGIPYEQYF
>TRBJ2-5|-|TRBD2|TRBV4-2
TGTGCCAGCAGCCAGGCCCTCGGGACTAGCGGGGGGAGGACGGAGACCCAGTACTTC
CASSQALGTSGGRTETQYF